This entry is about one TCR beta chain. Its target is not known. These data originate in a study of T-cell reconstitution after alpha-beta-depleted transplantation in children. Findings and caveats of the study: T-cell counts and diversity at one year following transplant were attributed mainly to newly produced T cells. Several hundred rapidly expanded clones from non-depleted graft cells reportedly supplied alpha-beta T cells about two months post-transplant.

This CDR3 has 15 amino acids. Germline V gene lookup returns CDR1 DFQATT and CDR2 SNEGSKA (reference sequence). Deletions cut 2 bases from V and 2 bases from J, with 16 bases between. Molecular barcoding with unique molecular identifiers was used for the TCRbeta library. In TCRdb, the PCR reads were re-called with MiXCR into one record per CDR3 protein. Of 300,000 to 350,000 distinct CDR3 sequences in the sample, roughly 21% are singletons; the top ten hold approximately 9.9%. This chain uses TRBV20-1 with TRBJ2-7, with D unclear. Material: PBMCs, mostly from graft donor cells, obtained 180 days after TCRalphabeta/CD19-depleted stem cell transplant. This TCR was recovered from a male patient younger than 18 who had a stem cell transplant for acute lymphoblastic leukemia, so the T cells may come from the graft donor. CDR3 sequence: CSARPILSGPYEQYF. The CDR3 nucleotides are TGCAGTGCTAGACCCATACTATCGGGTCCCTACGAGCAGTACTTC.